The 21 T cell receptor beta chains below all came from one sample that was sequenced in a study of T cell responses to AZD1222 COVID-19 vaccine. The protocol was immunoSEQ multiplex PCR, while the TCRdb copy is restricted to in-frame clones and leaves out a portion. Here the sample spans about 93,000 clones, around nine tenths being singletons. Specimen: peripheral blood, collected on day 0 of MenACWY control vaccination. The receptors derive from an adult in good health.

The rearrangement links TRBV6-2 or TRBV6-3 to TRBJ1-1; D uncertain. The CDR3 is 14 residues long. Trimming pared 0 bases from V and 4 bases from J, leaving 9 bases between. Germline V gene data show CDR1 as MNHEY and CDR2 as SVGEGT. The CDR3, as DNA: TGTGCCAGCAGTTACTCCCCAGGACGCACTGAAGCTTTCTTT. It codes for CASSYSPGRTEAFF.

The J gene is TRBJ2-1, the V gene TRBV11-3, with D hard to call. The ends were cut back, 5 bases at V and 2 bases at J, with 13 bases in the middle. The CDR3 covers 15 residues. Germline CDR1 and CDR2: SGHNT and YENEEA. The DNA for the CDR3 is TGTGCCAGCAGCAATCGACACGACCCCTACAATGAGCAGTTCTTC. This gives the protein CASSNRHDPYNEQFF. The full variable domain, completed using reference TRBV11-3 and TRBJ2-1, is EAGVVQSPRYKIIEKKQPVAFWCNPISGHNTLYWYLQNLGQGPELLIRYENEEAVDDSQLPKDRFSAERLKGVDSTLKIQPAELGDSAVYLCASSNRHDPYNEQFFGPGTRLTVL.

The chain carries TRBV12-3 or TRBV12-4 and TRBJ1-1; D remains ambiguous. Trimming cost V 3 bases and J 1 base, with 6 bases left between them. The CDR3 extends over 13 amino acids. The CDR3 coding sequence is TGTGCCAGCAGTTTCGTCCGGAACACTGAAGCTTTCTTT. Translation gives CASSFVRNTEAFF.

This clone was observed a single time. The chain is built from TRBV19 and TRBJ1-4; D is perhaps TRBD1 (6 bases). The germline V and J ends were trimmed by 1 base and 13 bases, with 10 bases remaining between them. The germline gives CDR1 LNHDA, CDR2 SQIVND (reference sequence). The CDR3 has 12 residues. The CDR3 protein is CASSIAQGRLFF. DNA of the CDR3: TGTGCCAGTAGTATAGCACAGGGTAGACTGTTTTTT.

The rearrangement links TRBV27 to TRBJ1-5; D remains unclear. V was clipped by 6 bases and J by 0 bases, with 9 bases between them. CDR1 MNHEY and CDR2 SMNVEV come from the germline V gene (reference sequence). The CDR3 sequence is 14 residues long. This CDR3 reads CASRGYDSNQPQHF. The CDR3 DNA is TGTGCCAGCAGAGGGTACGATAGCAATCAGCCCCAGCATTTT.

The rearrangement links TRBV9 to TRBJ2-7; D perhaps matches TRBD1 (6 bases). The CDR3 has 16 amino acids. V lost 2 bases to trimming and J lost 5 bases, with 20 bases between them. CDR1 and CDR2 (germline): SGDLS, YYNGEE. CDR3: CASSVETGTNTNEQYF. The CDR3 nucleotides are TGTGCCAGCAGCGTCGAGACCGGGACAAACACGAACGAGCAGTACTTC.

The rearrangement joins TRBV12-3 or TRBV12-4 to TRBJ1-4; 9 bases line up with TRBD1. The CDR3 length is 13 residues. Trimming at V came to 10 bases and at J to 8 bases, leaving 8 bases not matched to a gene. The CDR3 DNA reads as TGTGCCAACCCGGACAGGGGCCCCGAAAAACTGTTTTTT. It encodes CANPDRGPEKLFF.

V is TRBV5-1 and J is TRBJ1-1, with no clear D. Trimming shortened V by 2 bases and J by 0 bases, and 8 bases separated the two germline ends. CDR3 length: 14 residues. In germline, CDR1 is SGHRS, CDR2 YFSETQ. Here the CDR3 DNA reads TGCGCCAGCAGCTTAAGTATTTTGAACACTGAAGCTTTCTTT. It yields the protein CASSLSILNTEAFF.

The chain joins TRBV9 to TRBJ1-2, with TRBD1 matching 10 bases. Per the germline V gene, CDR1 is SGDLS and CDR2 is YYNGEE. There are 14 residues in the CDR3. V trimming: 4 bases; J trimming: 6 bases; junction bases outside the gene matches: 6. The CDR3 DNA sequence: TGTGCCAGCAGCAGGTATGGGACAGGGGATGGCTACACCTTC. Translation gives CASSRYGTGDGYTF.

This clone was recorded a few times. The genes are TRBV7-9 and TRBJ1-2, with TRBD1 identical over 7 bases. CDR3 length: 14 residues. Germline CDR1 reads SEHNR; CDR2 reads FQNEAQ (reference sequence). The J segment lost 3 bases and the V segment lost 5 bases, leaving 6 bases of the junction unmatched. In DNA form, the CDR3 reads TGTGCCAGCAGCCCTACAGGGGATGACTATGGCTACACCTTC. Protein product: CASSPTGDDYGYTF.

The genes are TRBV5-6 and TRBJ2-1, with 7 bases matching TRBD1. The CDR3 has 12 residues. The ends lost 2 bases at V and 10 bases at J; junction bases unmatched: 3. Looked up from germline, CDR1 is SGHDT and CDR2 is YYEEEE. Here the CDR3 DNA reads TGTGCCAGCAGCTTAACAGGGGTCGAGCAGTTCTTC. It yields the protein CASSLTGVEQFF.

This clone appeared a few times. The chain employs TRBV28 and TRBJ2-3, with TRBD2 matching over 7 bases. This CDR3 is 14 amino acids long. Germline lookup yields CDR1 MDHEN and CDR2 SYDVKM. V trimming: 2 bases; J trimming: 5 bases; junction bases outside the gene matches: 4. The CDR3 nucleotides are TGTGCCAGCAGTTTAAGGTCGGGAGGAGATACGCAGTATTTT. Translating it yields CASSLRSGGDTQYF.

The chain has TRBV30 and TRBJ1-5; no clear D. The V end lost 4 bases, the J end lost 11 bases, and 18 bases lay between the germline ends. CDR1 is GTSNPN and CDR2 is SVGIG in the germline V gene (reference sequence). The CDR3 contains 13 residues. This CDR3 is CAWTRAGFGAQHF. DNA of the CDR3: TGTGCCTGGACTAGGGCAGGTTTTGGGGCCCAGCATTTT.

J is TRBJ1-6 and V is TRBV5-6; D ambiguous. The CDR3 totals 15 residues. V was shortened by 4 bases and J by 7 bases, with 15 bases between the two germline ends. Germline loops: CDR1 SGHDT, CDR2 YYEEEE. CDR3 in amino acids: CASSPLDPHNSPLHF. The CDR3, as DNA: TGTGCCAGCAGCCCACTTGATCCACACAATTCACCCCTCCACTTT. Supplemented by reference TRBV5-6 and TRBJ1-6, the full variable domain reads DAGVTQSPTHLIKTRGQQVTLRCSPKSGHDTVSWYQQALGQGPQFIFQYYEEEERQRGNFPDRFSGHQFPNYSSELNVNALLLGDSALYLCASSPLDPHNSPLHFGNGTRLTVT.

The chain recombines TRBV7-2 with TRBJ1-2; TRBD1 matches 7 bases. This CDR3 has 14 amino acids. The junction had 8 bases not matched to a gene; V was cut back by 5 bases and J by 5 bases. CDR1 SGHTA and CDR2 FQGNSA come from the germline V gene. The CDR3, as DNA: TGTGCCAGCAGCCCAAGGGACAGCCTTTATGGCTACACCTTC. Amino acids: CASSPRDSLYGYTF.

V and J are TRBV5-1 and TRBJ2-3; 9 positions match TRBD1. Trimming removed 4 bases from V and 4 bases from J; junction bases left unmatched: 7. There are 15 residues in the CDR3. Germline CDR1 SGHRS, CDR2 YFSETQ. The CDR3: CASSRTGDRADTQYF. CDR3 DNA: TGCGCCAGCAGCCGGACGGGGGACAGGGCAGATACGCAGTATTTT.

The chain couples TRBV18 to TRBJ1-1, with TRBD1 identical over 10 bases. Germline CDR1 is KGHSH and CDR2 is LQKENI. V lost 2 bases, J lost 2 bases, and 5 bases stayed unmatched. The length of the CDR3 is 16 residues. CDR3 sequence (DNA): TGTGCCAGCTCACCATCCTGGACAGGGGGAAACACTGAAGCTTTCTTT. It translates to CASSPSWTGGNTEAFF. The entire variable domain, with the rest obtained from reference TRBV18 and TRBJ1-1, is as follows: NAGVMQNPRHLVRRRGQEARLRCSPMKGHSHVYWYRQLPEEGLKFMVYLQKENIIDESGMPKERFSAEFPKEGPSILRIQQVVRGDSAAYFCASSPSWTGGNTEAFFGQGTRLTVV.

V and J are TRBV19 and TRBJ2-7; unclear D gene. The CDR3 totals 15 residues. The V end lost 0 bases, the J end lost 3 bases, and 12 bases lay between the germline ends. The germline gives CDR1 LNHDA, CDR2 SQIVND (reference sequence). The CDR3 loop reads CASSIDHVTGYEQYF. The CDR3 coding sequence is TGTGCCAGTAGTATAGATCATGTGACCGGCTACGAGCAGTACTTC.

The genes are TRBV5-1 and TRBJ2-1; 11 bases map to TRBD1. With 3 bases clipped from V and 7 bases from J, the junction kept 9 bases outside the gene matches. The germline V gene encodes CDR1 SGHRS and CDR2 YFSETQ. This CDR3 contains 16 residues. The CDR3 DNA is TGCGCCAGCAGCTCGCGCGGGACAGGGGGGTTGAATGAGCAGTTCTTC. Protein product: CASSSRGTGGLNEQFF.

The chain joins TRBV6-5 to TRBJ1-2; no clear D. Between the trimmed V and J ends, which lost 5 bases and 8 bases, there was a span of 9 bases. The CDR3 sequence is 11 residues long. CDR1 and CDR2 from the germline V gene are MNHEY and SVGAGI. CDR3 in amino acids: CASSLLQGYTF. CDR3 in DNA: TGTGCCAGCAGTCTACTACAGGGCTACACCTTC.

The chain links TRBV19 to TRBJ1-5, with D perhaps matching TRBD1 (5 bases). V was trimmed by 6 bases and J by 7 bases, leaving 16 bases between them. Germline V gene lookup returns CDR1 LNHDA and CDR2 SQIVND (reference sequence). The CDR3 length is 14 residues. CDR3 sequence (DNA): TGTGCCAGTAGCTCTGACAGTCCGGAGCAGCCCCAGCATTTT. This translates into CASSSDSPEQPQHF.